These T cell receptor beta chains were read from a single sample in a study of blood T cell repertoires in COVID-19. The method was immunoSEQ multiplex PCR; TCRdb's version includes in-frame clones alone and lacks a portion of them. In the table there are about 400,000 clones, about 86% of which are singletons. The sample consisted of PBMCs or T cells enriched from blood (not recorded which). The origin of the receptors is a woman aged 45-60 years who had recovered from COVID-19. CDR3s include the opening cysteine and the closing phenylalanine or tryptophan. The D gene is left open where the match is weak. A row's size may be missing; if present it is once, few, many or a size class.

abundance,v_gene,d_gene,j_gene,len,CDR3aa,CDR3nt
NA,TRBV4-1,NA,TRBJ2-2,14,CASSHLRDTGELFF,TGCGCCAGCAGCCACCTAAGAGACACCGGGGAGCTGTTTTTT
NA,TRBV19,TRBD1,TRBJ1-2,13,CASEDRAYYGYTF,TGTGCCAGTGAGGACAGGGCGTACTATGGCTACACCTTC
NA,TRBV9,NA,TRBJ1-5,15,CASSVGGASNQPQHF,TGTGCCAGCAGCGTAGGGGGCGCGAGCAATCAGCCCCAGCATTTT
NA,TRBV6-6,NA,TRBJ1-1,12,CASSYTQAEAFF,TGTGCCAGCAGTTACACCCAGGCGGAAGCTTTCTTT
NA,TRBV5-1,NA,TRBJ2-2,16,CASSSFTAANTGELFF,TGCGCCAGCAGCTCCTTTACAGCCGCGAACACCGGGGAGCTGTTTTTT
NA,TRBV15,NA,TRBJ2-3,16,CATSDISGTGTDTQYF,TGTGCCACCAGCGACATTAGCGGAACTGGCACAGATACGCAGTATTTT
NA,TRBV4-2,NA,TRBJ1-1,16,CASSQANRHPNTEAFF,TGTGCCAGCAGCCAAGCGAACAGGCACCCGAACACTGAAGCTTTCTTT
NA,TRBV6-2/TRBV6-3,NA,TRBJ2-7,14,CASSYRDNSYEQYF,TGTGCCAGCAGTTACCGGGACAACTCCTACGAGCAGTACTTC
NA,TRBV28,NA,TRBJ1-5,15,CASSLVPGPNQPQHF,TGTGCCAGCAGTTTAGTCCCAGGTCCGAATCAGCCCCAGCATTTT
once,TRBV5-1,NA,TRBJ2-1,15,CASSFTLGSYNEQFF,TGCGCCAGCAGCTTTACTCTCGGCTCCTACAATGAGCAGTTCTTC
NA,TRBV11-3,NA,TRBJ2-2,16,CASSSPGQSYTGELFF,TGTGCCAGCAGCTCCCCCGGACAGAGCTACACCGGGGAGCTGTTTTTT
once,TRBV7-9,NA,TRBJ1-3,16,CASSFLGEAEGNTIYF,TGTGCCAGCAGCTTTTTGGGGGAGGCGGAAGGAAACACCATATATTTT
once,TRBV19,TRBD2,TRBJ2-2,19,CASSKGLAGHSVSSGELFF,TGTGCCAGTAGTAAGGGACTAGCGGGGCACTCCGTATCCTCCGGGGAGCTGTTTTTT
NA,TRBV4-3,NA,TRBJ1-2,14,CASSVAGSSYGYTF,TGCGCCAGCAGCGTGGCCGGGAGCTCCTATGGCTACACCTTC
once,TRBV5-8,TRBD1,TRBJ2-1,17,CASSLSRGRVSYNEQFF,TGTGCCAGCAGCTTGTCTAGGGGGCGAGTGTCCTACAATGAGCAGTTCTTC
NA,TRBV19,NA,TRBJ1-3,18,CPQTAGTKNYTVGNTIYF,TGCCCCCAAACCGCCGGGACAAAAAACTACACGGTAGGAAACACCATATATTTT
NA,TRBV13,NA,TRBJ2-7,12,CASSGARGEQYF,TGTGCCAGCAGTGGGGCCAGAGGCGAGCAGTACTTC
NA,TRBV10-3,TRBD1,TRBJ1-2,16,CAISEETGTGTRGYTF,TGTGCCATCAGTGAAGAGACCGGGACAGGGACCCGCGGCTACACCTTC
NA,TRBV5-5,TRBD1,TRBJ1-1,14,CASSFGTDGPKAFF,TGTGCCAGCAGCTTCGGGACAGATGGGCCCAAAGCTTTCTTT
NA,TRBV7-8,TRBD1,TRBJ1-2,14,CASSLRDRGGGYTF,TGTGCCAGCAGCCTCAGAGACAGGGGAGGTGGCTACACCTTC
NA,TRBV30,NA,TRBJ1-2,14,CAWTRLEGNYGYTF,TGTGCCTGGACCCGACTGGAAGGAAACTATGGCTACACCTTC
NA,TRBV5-1,NA,TRBJ1-2,16,CASSSETDIIDYGYTF,TGCGCCAGCAGCTCAGAGACAGATATCATAGACTATGGCTACACCTTC
NA,TRBV2,NA,TRBJ1-1,13,CASVSSGNTEAFF,TGTGCCAGCGTATCGTCGGGGAACACTGAAGCTTTCTTT
once,TRBV15,NA,TRBJ1-6,15,CATSRDRQTDSPLHF,TGTGCCACCAGCAGAGATCGACAGACAGATTCACCCCTCCACTTT
NA,TRBV5-1,NA,TRBJ1-5,14,CASSLDGSNQPQHF,TGCGCCAGCAGCTTGGACGGTAGCAATCAGCCCCAGCATTTT
NA,TRBV28,NA,TRBJ2-7,16,CASSQPPGGLAWEQYF,TGTGCCAGCAGCCAGCCGCCGGGGGGCTTGGCGTGGGAGCAGTACTTC
NA,TRBV19,NA,TRBJ2-1,17,CASSIEKSVSSYNEQFF,TGTGCCAGTAGTATAGAAAAGAGCGTAAGCTCCTACAATGAGCAGTTCTTC
few,TRBV24-1,NA,TRBJ2-3,20,CATSDRRGASGSRGPDTQYF,TGTGCCACCAGTGACCGCCGGGGGGCCTCGGGTAGCCGCGGCCCAGATACGCAGTATTTT
NA,TRBV4-1,TRBD1,TRBJ2-5,15,CASSQLGGLQETQYF,TGCGCCAGCAGCCAATTAGGGGGCTTGCAAGAGACCCAGTACTTC
few,TRBV28,NA,TRBJ1-5,15,CASSQEGGSNQPQHF,TGTGCCAGCAGTCAGGAGGGTGGGAGTAATCAGCCCCAGCATTTT
NA,TRBV3-1/TRBV3-2,TRBD2,TRBJ2-3,19,CASSQPRASGGTSTDTQYF,TGTGCCAGCAGCCAGCCCAGGGCTAGCGGGGGAACTAGCACAGATACGCAGTATTTT
NA,TRBV7-2,NA,TRBJ1-5,15,CASSLDIFGDQPQHF,TGTGCCAGCAGCTTAGATATCTTCGGAGATCAGCCCCAGCATTTT
NA,TRBV5-8,NA,TRBJ1-2,15,CASSLIGTPNYGYTF,TGTGCCAGCAGCTTGATTGGGACTCCTAACTATGGCTACACCTTC
NA,TRBV11-2,NA,TRBJ2-3,15,CASSLERGWTDTQYF,TGTGCCAGCAGCTTAGAGAGGGGGTGGACAGATACGCAGTATTTT
NA,TRBV6-2/TRBV6-3,TRBD1,TRBJ1-2,16,CASSYHRDRGPYGYTF,TGTGCCAGCAGTTATCACCGGGACAGGGGGCCCTATGGCTACACCTTC
NA,TRBV5-1,TRBD1,TRBJ1-1,14,CASSGQGGHTEAFF,TGCGCCAGCAGCGGACAGGGAGGGCACACTGAAGCTTTCTTT
once,TRBV4-2,NA,TRBJ2-1,12,CASSQEGVEQFF,TGTGCCAGCAGCCAAGAAGGGGTTGAGCAGTTCTTC
NA,TRBV5-1,NA,TRBJ2-3,15,CASSLDRAEKDTQYF,TGCGCCAGCAGCTTGGACAGGGCTGAAAAGGATACGCAGTATTTT
NA,TRBV3-1/TRBV3-2,NA,TRBJ1-2,12,CASSIRTAGYTF,TGTGCCAGCAGCATTCGGACAGCAGGCTACACCTTC
NA,TRBV5-1,NA,TRBJ1-1,15,CASSLKRGRDTEAFF,TGCGCCAGCAGCTTGAAGCGCGGCCGCGACACTGAAGCTTTCTTT
NA,TRBV30,TRBD2,TRBJ2-5,13,CAGSGGPSQTQYF,TGTGCCGGAAGCGGGGGGCCAAGCCAGACCCAGTACTTC
NA,TRBV12-1,NA,TRBJ1-3,14,CASSFPGQGNTIYF,TGTGCCAGCAGCTTCCCGGGACAGGGAAACACCATATATTTT
NA,TRBV3-1/TRBV3-2,TRBD2,TRBJ2-3,17,CASSRETTSGSTDTQYF,TGTGCCAGCAGCCGCGAAACTACTAGCGGGAGCACAGATACGCAGTATTTT
NA,TRBV7-2,TRBD1,TRBJ1-2,15,CASSFRTGRGYGYTF,TGTGCCAGCAGCTTCAGGACAGGGCGCGGCTATGGCTACACCTTC